Listed below are T cell receptor beta chains from one sample, sequenced in a study of T cell changes during pregnancy in multiple sclerosis. Produced via immunoSEQ multiplex PCR; TCRdb's table is partial and in-frame only. The table has around 49,000 clones, 80% to 95% seen once; the top ten hold 0.61%. The sequenced sample was CD4+ T cells from peripheral blood mononuclear cells, obtained after pregnancy. The receptors originated from a female donor in good health, enrolled as a control in a pregnancy study. Each CDR3 is given with its conserved first and last residue. D genes are given only for firm matches. Expanded clones get a size class; other rows say once, few or many, or leave the size out.

>TRBV7-3|TRBD2|TRBJ2-1|NA
CASSLRGGDLWNEQFF
TGTGCCAGCAGCTTAAGGGGGGGGGATCTTTGGAATGAGCAGTTCTTC
>TRBV6-1|TRBD1|TRBJ2-2|NA
CASSPGQGDTGELFF
TGTGCCAGCAGTCCGGGACAGGGGGACACCGGGGAGCTGTTTTTT
>TRBV28|TRBD2|TRBJ2-3|once
CASSSPQRLAGEDTQYF
TGTGCCAGCAGTTCGCCCCAGAGACTAGCGGGAGAGGATACGCAGTATTTT
>TRBV25-1|TRBD2|TRBJ2-3|NA
CASSEFSGKPPPDTQYF
TGTGCCAGCAGTGAGTTTAGCGGGAAGCCTCCTCCCGATACGCAGTATTTT
>TRBV6-5|NA|TRBJ1-1|NA
CASSYGQQAFF
TGTGCCAGCAGTTACGGACAGCAAGCTTTCTTT
>TRBV6-9|NA|TRBJ2-2|NA
CAKTGSPSGELFF
TGTGCCAAGACAGGTTCTCCTTCCGGGGAGCTGTTTTTT
>TRBV18|TRBD1|TRBJ1-2|NA
CASSPPPQGGNYGYTF
TGTGCCAGCTCACCACCCCCGCAGGGGGGTAACTATGGCTACACCTTC
>TRBV12-5|NA|TRBJ2-5|NA
CASGLRETQYF
TGTGCTAGTGGCCTCCGGGAGACCCAGTACTTC
>TRBV15|TRBD2|TRBJ2-1|NA
CATSRAWTSGNAANEQFF
TGTGCCACCAGCAGAGCTTGGACTAGCGGGAATGCAGCCAATGAGCAGTTCTTC
>TRBV28|NA|TRBJ1-5|NA
CASSWRPQHF
TGTGCCAGCAGTTGGAGACCCCAGCATTTT
>TRBV19|NA|TRBJ2-7|NA
CASTGQSHSYEQYF
TGTGCCAGTACCGGACAGTCCCACTCCTACGAGCAGTACTTC
>TRBV30|NA|TRBJ1-5|NA
CAWSVGVVQPQHF
TGTGCCTGGAGTGTAGGAGTAGTTCAGCCCCAGCATTTT
>TRBV6-5|NA|TRBJ1-3|NA
CASSSNSGNTIYF
TGTGCCAGCAGTTCCAACTCTGGAAACACCATATATTTT
>TRBV29-1|TRBD2|TRBJ2-3|once
CSSRLAGGNTQYF
TGCAGCTCCCGACTAGCGGGAGGGAATACGCAGTATTTT
>TRBV5-6|NA|TRBJ1-6|NA
CASSRESSPLHF
TGTGCCAGCAGCCGGGAGAGTTCACCCCTCCACTTT
>TRBV7-9|NA|TRBJ1-5|few
CASSPQGSNQPQHF
TGTGCCAGCAGCCCACAGGGTAGCAATCAGCCCCAGCATTTT
>TRBV7-6|NA|TRBJ1-1|NA
CASSLRGWGTEAFF
TGTGCCAGCAGCCTAAGGGGTTGGGGCACTGAAGCTTTCTTT
>TRBV6-1|NA|TRBJ1-5|few
CASSEGPRNQPQHF
TGTGCCAGCAGTGAAGGACCGAGGAATCAGCCCCAGCATTTT
>TRBV28|TRBD2|TRBJ2-7|NA
CASSVLAETYEQYF
TGTGCCAGCAGTGTGCTAGCGGAGACCTACGAGCAGTACTTC
>TRBV14|TRBD2|TRBJ2-5|NA
CASSPTSGRFQETQYF
TGTGCCAGCAGCCCAACTAGCGGGAGGTTTCAAGAGACCCAGTACTTC
>TRBV7-9|TRBD2|TRBJ2-7|once
CASSASGTSTTEQYF
TGTGCCAGCAGCGCCTCCGGGACTAGCACTACGGAGCAGTACTTC
>TRBV6-1|NA|TRBJ2-2|NA
CASSEAGLEVMAGELFF
TGTGCCAGCAGTGAAGCGGGGCTAGAAGTAATGGCCGGGGAGCTGTTTTTT
>TRBV29-1|TRBD2|TRBJ2-7|NA
CSVDSGGSYEQYF
TGCAGCGTTGATAGCGGGGGCTCCTACGAGCAGTACTTC
>TRBV18|NA|TRBJ2-5|NA
CASSPLTRPIQETQYF
TGTGCCAGCTCACCACTTACTAGACCCATCCAAGAGACCCAGTACTTC
>TRBV7-8|TRBD2|TRBJ2-3|NA
CASSPGLARADTQYF
TGTGCCAGCAGCCCGGGACTAGCCCGCGCAGATACGCAGTATTTT
>TRBV1|NA|TRBJ2-1|NA
CTSSRLRTGTPAYNEQFF
TGCACCAGCAGCCGCCTAAGAACCGGGACTCCAGCCTACAATGAGCAGTTCTTC
>TRBV7-9|TRBD1|TRBJ1-2|NA
CASSKPTGYGYTF
TGTGCCAGCAGCAAGCCGACAGGGTATGGCTACACCTTC
>TRBV9|TRBD1|TRBJ2-1|NA
CASSADRGNYNEQFF
TGTGCCAGCAGCGCGGACAGGGGAAACTACAATGAGCAGTTCTTC
>TRBV4-1|NA|TRBJ2-1|NA
CASSQGGASSYNEQFF
TGCGCCAGCAGCCAAGGCGGAGCGAGCTCCTACAATGAGCAGTTCTTC
>TRBV7-2|NA|TRBJ1-2|NA
CASSLGERARDYGYTF
TGTGCCAGCAGCTTAGGGGAGAGAGCTCGGGACTATGGCTACACCTTC
>TRBV2|TRBD2|TRBJ2-7|few
CASRGFVAGGAYEQYF
TGTGCCAGCAGGGGGTTCGTGGCGGGAGGCGCTTACGAGCAGTACTTC
>TRBV6-1|NA|TRBJ2-5|NA
CASSLGGGRETQYF
TGTGCCAGCAGCCTGGGAGGGGGGCGAGAGACCCAGTACTTC
>TRBV5-1|TRBD1|TRBJ1-4|NA
CASSFGQGFNEKLFF
TGCGCCAGCAGCTTCGGACAGGGTTTTAATGAAAAACTGTTTTTT
>TRBV29-1|TRBD1|TRBJ1-1|once
CSVLRDRGSTEAFF
TGCAGCGTTCTCCGGGACAGGGGAAGCACTGAAGCTTTCTTT
>TRBV18|NA|TRBJ2-2|NA
CASSPRQNTGELFF
TGTGCCAGCTCACCACGGCAGAACACCGGGGAGCTGTTTTTT
>TRBV10-3|NA|TRBJ2-1|NA
CAISESEYEQFF
TGTGCCATCAGTGAGTCGGAGTATGAGCAGTTCTTC
>TRBV2|TRBD2|TRBJ2-1|NA
CASRGGSYNEQFF
TGTGCCAGCCGGGGGGGCTCCTACAATGAGCAGTTCTTC
>TRBV9|NA|TRBJ2-7|NA
CASSVGSGSYEQYF
TGTGCCAGCAGCGTAGGGTCAGGGTCATACGAGCAGTACTTC
>TRBV11-2|NA|TRBJ2-7|NA
CASSLESAGEQYF
TGTGCCAGCAGCTTAGAATCCGCAGGGGAGCAGTACTTC
>TRBV5-1|TRBD2|TRBJ2-1|NA
CASSYLAGGNNNEQFF
TGCGCCAGCAGCTACCTAGCGGGGGGGAACAACAATGAGCAGTTCTTC
>TRBV29-1|TRBD2|TRBJ2-7|NA
CSVAWTRGVEQYF
TGCAGCGTTGCCTGGACTAGAGGCGTCGAGCAGTACTTC
>TRBV5-8|NA|TRBJ1-1|NA
CASSLVRRNTEAFF
TGTGCCAGCAGCTTGGTAAGGAGAAACACTGAAGCTTTCTTT
>TRBV5-4|TRBD1|TRBJ2-1|NA
CASSWGGQGDNEQFF
TGTGCCAGCAGCTGGGGGGGACAGGGGGACAATGAGCAGTTCTTC
>TRBV6-5|NA|TRBJ2-1|NA
CASSLLWSSYNEQFF
TGTGCCAGCAGCCTCCTTTGGAGCTCCTACAATGAGCAGTTCTTC
>TRBV5-4|TRBD2|TRBJ2-2|NA
CASSLRTSVGGELFF
TGTGCCAGCAGCTTGAGGACTAGCGTGGGCGGGGAGCTGTTTTTT
>TRBV6-5|TRBD2|TRBJ2-2|NA
CASRRSGGRTGELFF
TGTGCCAGCCGCCGCTCGGGGGGGCGCACCGGGGAGCTGTTTTTT
>TRBV6-5|NA|TRBJ2-7|NA
CASTQGLPYEQYF
TGTGCCAGCACCCAGGGCCTACCCTACGAGCAGTACTTC
>TRBV2|NA|TRBJ1-5|NA
CASSTGTNQPQHF
TGTGCCAGCAGTACAGGGACCAATCAGCCCCAGCATTTT
>TRBV6-5|TRBD2|TRBJ2-1|NA
CASSPRRSGAIF
TGTGCCAGCAGCCCCCGGAGGAGCGGGGCGATCTTC
>TRBV7-8|TRBD1|TRBJ2-1|NA
CASSPRTGMGSGNEQFF
TGTGCCAGCAGCCCTCGGACAGGGATGGGTTCGGGCAATGAGCAGTTCTTC
>TRBV5-8|NA|TRBJ2-3|NA
CASSLYGRRGADTQYF
TGTGCCAGCAGCTTGTACGGGAGGAGGGGGGCAGATACGCAGTATTTT
>TRBV9|TRBD1|TRBJ2-3|NA
CASNPSGQETDTQYF
TGTGCCAGCAACCCCTCGGGACAGGAAACAGATACGCAGTATTTT
>TRBV5-6|NA|TRBJ2-7|NA
CASSSSYEQYF
TGTGCCAGCAGTTCGTCGTACGAGCAGTACTTC
>TRBV28|NA|TRBJ2-7|NA
CASSSFYEQYF
TGTGCCAGCAGTTCTTTCTACGAGCAGTACTTC
>TRBV9|NA|TRBJ1-5|NA
CASSVQGDQPQHF
TGTGCCAGCAGCGTTCAAGGGGATCAGCCCCAGCATTTT
>TRBV2|TRBD1|TRBJ2-7|NA
CASSDTIRTGGIYEQYF
TGTGCCAGCAGTGACACAATTCGGACAGGGGGCATATACGAGCAGTACTTC
>TRBV5-6|NA|TRBJ2-3|once
CASSLGDRSTDTQYF
TGTGCCAGCAGCTTGGGCGACAGAAGCACAGATACGCAGTATTTT
>TRBV7-2|NA|TRBJ2-5|NA
CASSLGGMKETQYF
TGTGCCAGCAGCCTCGGAGGTATGAAAGAGACCCAGTACTTC
>TRBV7-9|NA|TRBJ2-5|NA
CASSSGDKLQETQYF
TGTGCCAGCAGCTCCGGGGACAAATTACAAGAGACCCAGTACTTC
>TRBV4-1|TRBD2|TRBJ2-7|few
CASSPAGGSTYEQYF
TGCGCCAGCAGCCCCGCGGGGGGGAGTACCTACGAGCAGTACTTC